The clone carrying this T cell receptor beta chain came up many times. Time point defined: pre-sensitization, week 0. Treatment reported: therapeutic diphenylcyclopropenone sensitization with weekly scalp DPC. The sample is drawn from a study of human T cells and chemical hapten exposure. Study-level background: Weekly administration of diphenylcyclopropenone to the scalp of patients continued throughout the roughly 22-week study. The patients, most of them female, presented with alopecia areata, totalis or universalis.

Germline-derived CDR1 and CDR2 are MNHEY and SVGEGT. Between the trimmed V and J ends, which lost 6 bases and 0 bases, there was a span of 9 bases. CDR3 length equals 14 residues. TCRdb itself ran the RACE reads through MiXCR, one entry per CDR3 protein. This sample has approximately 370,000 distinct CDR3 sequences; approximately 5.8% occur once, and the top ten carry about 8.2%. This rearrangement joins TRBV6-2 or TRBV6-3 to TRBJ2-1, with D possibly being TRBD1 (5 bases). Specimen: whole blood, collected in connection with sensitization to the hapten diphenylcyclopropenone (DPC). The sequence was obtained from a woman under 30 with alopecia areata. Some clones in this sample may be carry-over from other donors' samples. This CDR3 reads CASSIDSSYNEQFF. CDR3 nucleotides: TGTGCCAGCAGCATTGACAGCTCCTACAATGAGCAGTTCTTC.